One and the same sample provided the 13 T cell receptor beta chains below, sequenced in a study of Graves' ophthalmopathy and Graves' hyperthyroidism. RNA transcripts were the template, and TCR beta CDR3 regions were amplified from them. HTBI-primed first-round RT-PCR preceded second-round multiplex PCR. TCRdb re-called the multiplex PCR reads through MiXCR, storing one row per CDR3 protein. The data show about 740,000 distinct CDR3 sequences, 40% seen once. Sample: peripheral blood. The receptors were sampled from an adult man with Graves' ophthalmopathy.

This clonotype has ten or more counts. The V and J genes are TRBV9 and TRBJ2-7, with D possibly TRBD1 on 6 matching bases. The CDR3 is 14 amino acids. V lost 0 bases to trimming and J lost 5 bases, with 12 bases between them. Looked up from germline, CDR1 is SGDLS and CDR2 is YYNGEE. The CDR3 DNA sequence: TGTGCCAGCAGCGTAGAGGTACAGGGAGACGAGCAGTACTTC. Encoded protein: CASSVEVQGDEQYF.

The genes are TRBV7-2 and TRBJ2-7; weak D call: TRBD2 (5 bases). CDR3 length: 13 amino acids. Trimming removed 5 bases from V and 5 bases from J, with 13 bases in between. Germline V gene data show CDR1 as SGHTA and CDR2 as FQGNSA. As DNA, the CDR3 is TGTGCCAGCAGCCCCACTAGGGCCAACGAGCAGTACTTC. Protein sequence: CASSPTRANEQYF.

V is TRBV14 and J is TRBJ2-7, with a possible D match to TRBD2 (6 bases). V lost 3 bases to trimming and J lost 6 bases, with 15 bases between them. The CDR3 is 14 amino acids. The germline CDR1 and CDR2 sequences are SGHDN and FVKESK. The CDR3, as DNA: TGTGCCAGCAGCCAGGTAATCCGGGGAGGCGAGCAGTACTTC. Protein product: CASSQVIRGGEQYF.

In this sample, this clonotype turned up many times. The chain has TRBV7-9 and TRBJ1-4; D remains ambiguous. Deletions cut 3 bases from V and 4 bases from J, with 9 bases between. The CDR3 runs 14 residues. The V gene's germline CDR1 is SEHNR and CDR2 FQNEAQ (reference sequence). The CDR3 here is CASSFEEINEKLFF. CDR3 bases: TGTGCCAGCAGCTTTGAGGAAATTAATGAAAAACTGTTTTTT.

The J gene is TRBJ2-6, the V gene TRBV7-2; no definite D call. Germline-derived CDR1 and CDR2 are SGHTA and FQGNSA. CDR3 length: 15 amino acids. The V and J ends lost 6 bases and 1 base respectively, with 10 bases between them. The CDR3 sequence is CASSFLRSGANVLTF. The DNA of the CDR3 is TGTGCCAGCAGTTTCTTGAGATCTGGGGCCAACGTCCTGACTTTC.

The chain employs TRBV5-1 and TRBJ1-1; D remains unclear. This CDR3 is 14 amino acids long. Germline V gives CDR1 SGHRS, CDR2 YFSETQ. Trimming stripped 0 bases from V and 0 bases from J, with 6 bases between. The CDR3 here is CASSLESMNTEAFF. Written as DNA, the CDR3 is TGCGCCAGCAGCTTGGAAAGTATGAACACTGAAGCTTTCTTT.

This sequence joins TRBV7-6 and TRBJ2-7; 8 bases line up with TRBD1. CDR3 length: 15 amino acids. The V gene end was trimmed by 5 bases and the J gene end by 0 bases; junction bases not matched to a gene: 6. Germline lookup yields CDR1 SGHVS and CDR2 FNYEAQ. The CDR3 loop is CASSQGADSSYEQYF. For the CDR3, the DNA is TGTGCCAGCAGCCAGGGGGCGGATAGCTCCTACGAGCAGTACTTC.

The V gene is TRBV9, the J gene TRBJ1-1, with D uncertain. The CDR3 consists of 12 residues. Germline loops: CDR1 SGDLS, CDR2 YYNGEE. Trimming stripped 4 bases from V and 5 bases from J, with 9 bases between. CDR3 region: CASSQDKTEAFF. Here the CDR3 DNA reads TGTGCCAGCAGCCAAGATAAGACTGAAGCTTTCTTT.

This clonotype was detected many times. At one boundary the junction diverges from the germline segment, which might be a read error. In nucleotides, the CDR3 is TGTGCCAGCAGTCCTCGGACAGGGACTAATGAAAAACTGTTTTTT. Residues: CASSPRTGTNEKLFF. The chain couples TRBV10-3 to TRBJ1-4, with TRBD1 matching 8 bases. The CDR3 is 15 amino acids. Germline V lookup: CDR1 ENHRY, CDR2 SYGVKD.

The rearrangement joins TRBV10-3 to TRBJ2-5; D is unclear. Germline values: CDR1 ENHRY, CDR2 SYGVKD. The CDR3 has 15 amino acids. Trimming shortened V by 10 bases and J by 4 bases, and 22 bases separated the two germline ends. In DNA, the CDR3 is TGTGCCAGCACTCGAATGGCGAGCCCTTCAGAGACCCAGTACTTC. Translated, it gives CASTRMASPSETQYF.

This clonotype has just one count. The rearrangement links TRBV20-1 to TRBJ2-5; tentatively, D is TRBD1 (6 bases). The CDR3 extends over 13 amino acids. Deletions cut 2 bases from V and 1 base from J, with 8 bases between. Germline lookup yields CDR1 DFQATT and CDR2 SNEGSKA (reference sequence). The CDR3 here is CSARKTGQETQYF. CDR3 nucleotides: TGCAGTGCTAGAAAGACAGGCCAAGAGACCCAGTACTTC.

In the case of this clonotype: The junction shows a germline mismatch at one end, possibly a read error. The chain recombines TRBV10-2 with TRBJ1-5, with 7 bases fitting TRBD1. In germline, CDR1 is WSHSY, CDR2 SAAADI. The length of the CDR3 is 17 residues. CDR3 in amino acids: CASSDPGGTRSNQPQHF. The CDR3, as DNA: TGTGCCAGCAGCGACCCAGGGGGTACGAGAAGCAATCAGCCCCAGCATTTT.

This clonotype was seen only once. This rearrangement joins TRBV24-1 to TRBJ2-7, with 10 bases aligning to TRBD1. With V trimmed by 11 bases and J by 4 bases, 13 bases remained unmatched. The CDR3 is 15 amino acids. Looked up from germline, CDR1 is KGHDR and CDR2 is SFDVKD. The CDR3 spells CASRDRDRGLYEQYF. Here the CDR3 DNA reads TGTGCCAGCAGGGACCGGGACAGGGGACTGTACGAGCAGTACTTC.